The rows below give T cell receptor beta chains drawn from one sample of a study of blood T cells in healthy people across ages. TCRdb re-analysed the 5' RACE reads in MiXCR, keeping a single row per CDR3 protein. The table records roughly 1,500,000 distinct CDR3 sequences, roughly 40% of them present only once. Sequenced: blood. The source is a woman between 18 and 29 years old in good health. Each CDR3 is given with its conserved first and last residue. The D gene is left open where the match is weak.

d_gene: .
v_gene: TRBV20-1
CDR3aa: CSASPDSYNSPLHF

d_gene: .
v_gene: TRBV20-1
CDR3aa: CSASGASRSGNTIYF

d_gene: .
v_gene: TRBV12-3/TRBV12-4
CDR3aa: CASRRTTTSYEQYF

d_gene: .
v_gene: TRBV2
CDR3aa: CASRAPGLANTGELFF

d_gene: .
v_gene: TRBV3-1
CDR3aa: CASSPFEREQFF

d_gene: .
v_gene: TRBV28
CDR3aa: CASSDVGKGGNYGYTF

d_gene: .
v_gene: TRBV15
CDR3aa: CATSRDWGTGELFF

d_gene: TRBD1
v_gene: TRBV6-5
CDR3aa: CASWDRAKVDEQYF

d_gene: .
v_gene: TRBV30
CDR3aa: CAGSNSYNEQFF

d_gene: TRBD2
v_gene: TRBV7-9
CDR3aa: CASKIPASGYNEQFF

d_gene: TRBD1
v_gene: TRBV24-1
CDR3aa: CATSDSPGGPGTDTQYF

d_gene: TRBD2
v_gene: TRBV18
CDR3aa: CASTPPSGIINVLTF

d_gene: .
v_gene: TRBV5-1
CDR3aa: CASSLQGNTGELFF

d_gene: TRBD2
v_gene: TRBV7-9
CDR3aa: CASSSGLAGGVGELFF

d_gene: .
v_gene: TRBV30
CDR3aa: CAWDKGGGYGYTF

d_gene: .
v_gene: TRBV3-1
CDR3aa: CASSQVITGATDTQYF

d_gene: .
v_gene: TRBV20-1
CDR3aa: CSAREVGRQVSYEQYF

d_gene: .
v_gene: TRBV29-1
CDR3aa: CSVEKERDTEAFF

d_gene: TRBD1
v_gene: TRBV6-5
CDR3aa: CASSYSTGTAREKLFF

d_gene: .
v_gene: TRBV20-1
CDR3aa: CSAREGPTDTQYF

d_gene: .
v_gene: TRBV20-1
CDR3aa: CSATQGVQGQPQHF

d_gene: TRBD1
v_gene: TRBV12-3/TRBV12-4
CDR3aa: CASSPRDRGQGGYTF

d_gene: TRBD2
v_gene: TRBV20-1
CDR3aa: CSARTSGGETQYF

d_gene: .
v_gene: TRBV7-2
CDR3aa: CASSLGSPSYNEQYF

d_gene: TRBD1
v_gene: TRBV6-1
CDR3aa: CASRLGQASSGANVLTF

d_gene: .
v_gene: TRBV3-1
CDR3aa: CASSRRRTRGETQYF

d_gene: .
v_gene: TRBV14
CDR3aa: CASSQARGPLTDTQYF

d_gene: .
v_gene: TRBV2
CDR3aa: CAIKAGAVYEQYF

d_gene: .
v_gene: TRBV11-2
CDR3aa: CASSQQVYQETQYF

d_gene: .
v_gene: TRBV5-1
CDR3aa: CASRPKSGYGYTF

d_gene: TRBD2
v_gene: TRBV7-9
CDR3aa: CASSLDSWEGRPEQFF

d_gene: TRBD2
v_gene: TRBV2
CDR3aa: CASSERGLAGNEQFF

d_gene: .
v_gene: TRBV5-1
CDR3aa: CASSLDILTLQLTGELFF

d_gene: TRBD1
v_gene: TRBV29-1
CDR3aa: CSVERTGSNEQFF

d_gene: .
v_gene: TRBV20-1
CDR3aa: CSATDLGRSLGEQYF

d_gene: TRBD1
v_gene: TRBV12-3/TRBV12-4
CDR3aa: CASRTGTGYGCTF

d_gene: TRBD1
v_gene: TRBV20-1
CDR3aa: CSAIRDRGTEAFF

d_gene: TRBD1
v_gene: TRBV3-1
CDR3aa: CASSQTGQMNQPQHF

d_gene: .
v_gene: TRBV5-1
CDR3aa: CASSIGIGEDGYTF

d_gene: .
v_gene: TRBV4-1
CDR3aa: CASSQAVLANYGYTF

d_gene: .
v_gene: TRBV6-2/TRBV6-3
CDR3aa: CASSYTQGRENIQYF

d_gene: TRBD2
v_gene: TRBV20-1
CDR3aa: CSARLRTSGYEQYF

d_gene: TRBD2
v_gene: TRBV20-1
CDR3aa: CSARKVRGGDNEQYF

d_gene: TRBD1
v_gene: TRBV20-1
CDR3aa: CSAVPGQGKGEKLFF

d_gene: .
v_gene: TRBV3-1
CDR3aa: CASSQGQINTGELFF